The sequence of this T cell receptor (beta chain) was determined in a study of blood T cell repertoires in COVID-19. Study context: Whether acute or convalescent, the COVID-19 samples came from the United States, Italy and Spain. PBMCs, B-cell-depleted T cells, or T cells were the source of the cDNA or gDNA that made up the material.

Generated by immunoSEQ multiplex PCR, the TCRdb table keeps only in-frame clones and is missing some. The sample consists of around 290,000 clones, about 88% of them appearing once. The CDR3 consists of 16 residues. CDR1 and CDR2 from the germline V gene are LGHDT and YNNKEL (reference sequence). Unmatched junction bases numbered 9, after V lost 0 bases and J lost 8 bases. Recruited during active infection, patients (from Seattle) were subsequently followed longitudinally. Sequenced input: peripheral blood. The TCR sequence derives from a woman in her sixties or seventies with COVID-19, enrolled during active disease. The V and J genes are TRBV3-1 (or the pseudogene TRBV3-2) and TRBJ2-1; 8 bases fit TRBD1. The CDR3 coding sequence is TGTGCCAGCAGCCAAGAGACCCGAACAGGGGGACATGAGCAGTTCTTC. Protein product: CASSQETRTGGHEQFF.